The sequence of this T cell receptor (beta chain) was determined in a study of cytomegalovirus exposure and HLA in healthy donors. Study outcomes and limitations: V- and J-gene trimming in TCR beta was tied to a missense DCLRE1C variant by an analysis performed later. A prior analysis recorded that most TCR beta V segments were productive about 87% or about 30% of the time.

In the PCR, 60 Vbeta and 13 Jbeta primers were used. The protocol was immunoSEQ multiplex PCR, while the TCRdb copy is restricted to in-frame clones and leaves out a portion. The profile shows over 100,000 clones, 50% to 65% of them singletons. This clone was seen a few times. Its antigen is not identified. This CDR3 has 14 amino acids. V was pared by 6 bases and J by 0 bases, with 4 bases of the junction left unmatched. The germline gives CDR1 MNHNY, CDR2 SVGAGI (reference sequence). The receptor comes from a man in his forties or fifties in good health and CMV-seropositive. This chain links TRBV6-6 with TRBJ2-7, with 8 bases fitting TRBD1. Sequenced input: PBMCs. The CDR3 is CASRVTGGSYEQYF. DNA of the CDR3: TGTGCCAGCAGAGTCACAGGGGGCTCCTACGAGCAGTACTTC.